This TCR beta chain was captured in a study of T cell responses to AZD1222 COVID-19 vaccine. Some clones are missing from TCRdb's copy, which holds only in-frame ones; the method was immunoSEQ multiplex PCR. In the table there are 120,000 to 150,000 clones, around 89% of which are singletons. Study results and caveats: Only a handful of AZD1222 recipients were seropositive at baseline. Donors were chiefly white British, with a greater number of females, and clonal diversity was perhaps underestimated. Spike as a whole was targeted by vaccine-associated CD4 TCRs, dominant at 160-218 and 743-854.

Per the germline V gene, CDR1 is LGHNT and CDR2 is FRNRAP. V was trimmed by 7 bases and J by 3 bases, leaving 15 bases between them. The CDR3 extends over 14 amino acids. Of note for this clone: The antigen is undetermined.

This chain uses TRBV12-5 with TRBJ2-5; D uncertain. This TCR came from an adult in good health. The specimen comprised peripheral blood, sampled on day 0 of AZD1222 vaccination. For the CDR3, the DNA is TGTGCTAGTGCCCAGAACTGGGCAGAAGAGACCCAGTACTTC. It is translated as CASAQNWAEETQYF.